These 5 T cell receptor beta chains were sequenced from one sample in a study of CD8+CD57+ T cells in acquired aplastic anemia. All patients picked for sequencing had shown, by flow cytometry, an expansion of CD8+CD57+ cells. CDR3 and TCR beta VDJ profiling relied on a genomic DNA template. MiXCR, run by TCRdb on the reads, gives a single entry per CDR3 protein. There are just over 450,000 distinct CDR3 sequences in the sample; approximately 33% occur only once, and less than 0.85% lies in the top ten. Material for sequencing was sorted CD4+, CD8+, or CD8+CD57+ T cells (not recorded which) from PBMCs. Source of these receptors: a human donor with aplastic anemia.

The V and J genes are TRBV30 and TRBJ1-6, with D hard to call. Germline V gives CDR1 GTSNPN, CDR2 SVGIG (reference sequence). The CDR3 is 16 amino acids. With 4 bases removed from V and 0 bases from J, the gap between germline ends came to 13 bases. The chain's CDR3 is CAWTPPLRSYNSPLHF. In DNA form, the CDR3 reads TGTGCCTGGACCCCACCCCTCCGCTCCTATAATTCACCCCTCCACTTT.

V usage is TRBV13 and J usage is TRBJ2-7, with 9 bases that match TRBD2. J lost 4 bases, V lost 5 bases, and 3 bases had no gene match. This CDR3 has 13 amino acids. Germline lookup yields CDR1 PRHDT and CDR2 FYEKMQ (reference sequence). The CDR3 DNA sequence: TGTGCCAGCAGCCCTAGCGGGGTTTACGAGCAGTACTTC. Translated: CASSPSGVYEQYF. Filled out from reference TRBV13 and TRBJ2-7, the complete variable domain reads AAGVIQSPRHLIKEKRETATLKCYPIPRHDTVYWYQQGPGQDPQFLISFYEKMQSDKGSIPDRFSAQQFSDYHSELNMSSLELGDSALYFCASSPSGVYEQYFGPGTRLTVT.

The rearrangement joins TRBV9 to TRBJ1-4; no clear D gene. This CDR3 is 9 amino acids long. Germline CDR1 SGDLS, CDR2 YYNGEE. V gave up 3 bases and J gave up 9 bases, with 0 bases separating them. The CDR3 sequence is CASSEKLFF. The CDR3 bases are TGTGCCAGCAGCGAAAAACTGTTTTTT.

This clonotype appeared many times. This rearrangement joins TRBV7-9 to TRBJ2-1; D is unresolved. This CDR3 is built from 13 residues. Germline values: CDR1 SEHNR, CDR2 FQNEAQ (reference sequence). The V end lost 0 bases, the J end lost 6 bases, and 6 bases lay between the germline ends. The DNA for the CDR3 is TGTGCCAGCAGCTTAGCGGGCATCAATGAGCAGTTCTTC. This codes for CASSLAGINEQFF.

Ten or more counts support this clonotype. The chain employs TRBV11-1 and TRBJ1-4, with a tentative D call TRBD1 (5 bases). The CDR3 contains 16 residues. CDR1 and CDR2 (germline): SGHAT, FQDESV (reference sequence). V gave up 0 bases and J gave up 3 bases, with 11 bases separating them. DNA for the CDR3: TGTGCCAGCAGCTTAGCAGAGGGACCGTCTAATGAAAAACTGTTTTTT. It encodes CASSLAEGPSNEKLFF.